One T cell receptor (beta chain) is described in this entry. Antigen unknown. This sample is drawn from a study of T-cell memory formation after mild COVID-19. Regarding the study as a whole: Contracting clones from day 15 to 85 had balanced CD4/CD8; later expanders favoured CD4+. Contracting CD4+ clones lay largely in CM and EM, with CD8+ ones residing in EMRA. A subset of responding clones appeared in pre-infection memory, suggesting cross-reactive memory joined.

In TCRdb, the 5' RACE reads were re-called with MiXCR into one record per CDR3 protein. In the table there are hundreds of thousands of distinct CDR3 sequences, about 20% of which are singletons. Material: PBMCs or a T cell subset sorted from them (not recorded which). The sequence came from an adult woman who had mild COVID-19 (a few samples of this study predate the infection). Cell type and time point are not known.

The CDR3 nucleotides read TGCAGTGCTATGAAAGAGCAGTTCTTC. It encodes CSAMKEQFF. The chain recombines TRBV20-1 with TRBJ2-1; D remains unclear. The CDR3 has 9 amino acids. V was shortened by 4 bases and J by 10 bases, with 5 bases between the two germline ends. Per germline, CDR1 DFQATT and CDR2 SNEGSKA (reference sequence).